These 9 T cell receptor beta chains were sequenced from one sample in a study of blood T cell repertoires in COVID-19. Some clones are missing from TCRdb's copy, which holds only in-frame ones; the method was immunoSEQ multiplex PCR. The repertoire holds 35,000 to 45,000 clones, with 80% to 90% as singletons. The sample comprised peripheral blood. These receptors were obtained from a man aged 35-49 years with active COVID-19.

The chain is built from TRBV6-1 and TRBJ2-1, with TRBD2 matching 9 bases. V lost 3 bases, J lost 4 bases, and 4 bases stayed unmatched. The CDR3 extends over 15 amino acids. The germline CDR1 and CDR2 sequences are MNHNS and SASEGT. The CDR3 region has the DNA TGTGCCAGCAGTGATCTTAGCGGGGGATACAATGAGCAGTTCTTC. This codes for CASSDLSGGYNEQFF.

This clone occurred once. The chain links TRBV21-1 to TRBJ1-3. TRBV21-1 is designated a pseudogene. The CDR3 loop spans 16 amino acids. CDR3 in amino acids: CASSEGPGRAGNTIYF. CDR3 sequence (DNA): TGTGCCAGCAGCGAAGGGCCGGGGAGGGCTGGAAACACCATATATTTT.

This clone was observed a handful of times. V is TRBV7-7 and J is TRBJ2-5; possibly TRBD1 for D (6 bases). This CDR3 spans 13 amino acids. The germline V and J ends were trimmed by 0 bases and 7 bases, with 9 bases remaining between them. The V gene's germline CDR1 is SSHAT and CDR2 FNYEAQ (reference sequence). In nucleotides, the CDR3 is TGTGCCAGCAGCTTAGCAGGGGGTGGGACCCAGTACTTC. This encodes CASSLAGGGTQYF.

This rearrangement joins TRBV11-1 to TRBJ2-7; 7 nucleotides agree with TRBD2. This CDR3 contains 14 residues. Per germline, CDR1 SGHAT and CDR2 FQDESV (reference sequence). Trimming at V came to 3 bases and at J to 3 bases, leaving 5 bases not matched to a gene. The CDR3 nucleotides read TGTGCCAGCAGCTTCGGGACTATCCTCTACGAGCAGTACTTC. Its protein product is CASSFGTILYEQYF.

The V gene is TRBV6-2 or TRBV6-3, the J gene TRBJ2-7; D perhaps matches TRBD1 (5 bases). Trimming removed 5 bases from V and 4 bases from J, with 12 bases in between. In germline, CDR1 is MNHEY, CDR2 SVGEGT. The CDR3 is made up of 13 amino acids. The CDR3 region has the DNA TGTGCCAGCAGTATTCGACAGACGTACGAGCAGTACTTC. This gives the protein CASSIRQTYEQYF.

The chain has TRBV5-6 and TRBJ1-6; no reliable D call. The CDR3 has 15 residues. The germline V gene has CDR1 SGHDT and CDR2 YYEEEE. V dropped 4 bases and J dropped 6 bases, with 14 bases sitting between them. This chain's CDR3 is CASSRDEGVNSPLHF. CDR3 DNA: TGTGCCAGCAGCCGAGACGAGGGAGTTAATTCACCCCTCCACTTT.

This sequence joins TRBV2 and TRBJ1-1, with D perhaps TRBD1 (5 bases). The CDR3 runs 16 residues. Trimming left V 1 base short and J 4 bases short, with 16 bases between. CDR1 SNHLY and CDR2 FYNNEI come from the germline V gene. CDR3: CASSEGPRVGATEAFF. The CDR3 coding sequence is TGTGCCAGCAGTGAAGGCCCTAGAGTAGGGGCCACTGAAGCTTTCTTT.

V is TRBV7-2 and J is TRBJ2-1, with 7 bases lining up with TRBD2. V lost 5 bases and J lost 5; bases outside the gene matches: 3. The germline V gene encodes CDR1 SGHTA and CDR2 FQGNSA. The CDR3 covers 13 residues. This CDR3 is CASSPGTNNEQFF. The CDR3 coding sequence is TGTGCCAGCAGCCCGGGGACTAACAATGAGCAGTTCTTC. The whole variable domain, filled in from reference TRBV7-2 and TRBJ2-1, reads GAGVSQSPSNKVTEKGKDVELRCDPISGHTALYWYRQSLGQGLEFLIYFQGNSAPDKSGLPSDRFSAERTGGSVSTLTIQRTQQEDSAVYLCASSPGTNNEQFFGPGTRLTVL.

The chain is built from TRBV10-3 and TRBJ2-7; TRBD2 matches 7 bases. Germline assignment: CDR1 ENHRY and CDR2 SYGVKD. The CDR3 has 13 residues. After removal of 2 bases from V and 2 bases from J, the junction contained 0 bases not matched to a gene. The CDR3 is CAISEGLAYEQYF. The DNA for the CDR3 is TGTGCCATCAGTGAGGGACTAGCCTACGAGCAGTACTTC.